This T cell receptor beta chain was obtained from a study of T-cell reconstitution after alpha-beta-depleted transplantation in children. Germline trimming cut 5 bases from V and 5 bases from J; bases unmatched to any gene: 11. Per the germline V gene, CDR1 is PRHDT and CDR2 is FYEKMQ (reference sequence). The CDR3 is 17 amino acids. Only a few counts were recorded for this clonotype. Unique molecular identifiers were used to barcode this TCRbeta library. TCRdb re-analysed the PCR reads in MiXCR, keeping a single row per CDR3 protein. This sample yields around 410,000 distinct CDR3 sequences, of which about a tenth are seen a single time; 5% to 6.5% belongs to the top ten.

The TCR was taken from a human donor who donated a stem cell graft to a child with acute myeloid leukemia. The chain joins TRBV13 to TRBJ2-3; 12 bases line up with TRBD1. Specimen: PBMCs from the stem cell graft donor, collected from the stem cell graft. Here the CDR3 reads CASSATPGTGGRDTQYF. The CDR3 DNA reads TGTGCCAGCAGCGCAACTCCCGGGACAGGGGGCAGAGATACGCAGTATTTT. The complete variable domain, with remaining parts taken from reference TRBV13 and TRBJ2-3, reads AAGVIQSPRHLIKEKRETATLKCYPIPRHDTVYWYQQGPGQDPQFLISFYEKMQSDKGSIPDRFSAQQFSDYHSELNMSSLELGDSALYFCASSATPGTGGRDTQYFGPGTRLTVL.